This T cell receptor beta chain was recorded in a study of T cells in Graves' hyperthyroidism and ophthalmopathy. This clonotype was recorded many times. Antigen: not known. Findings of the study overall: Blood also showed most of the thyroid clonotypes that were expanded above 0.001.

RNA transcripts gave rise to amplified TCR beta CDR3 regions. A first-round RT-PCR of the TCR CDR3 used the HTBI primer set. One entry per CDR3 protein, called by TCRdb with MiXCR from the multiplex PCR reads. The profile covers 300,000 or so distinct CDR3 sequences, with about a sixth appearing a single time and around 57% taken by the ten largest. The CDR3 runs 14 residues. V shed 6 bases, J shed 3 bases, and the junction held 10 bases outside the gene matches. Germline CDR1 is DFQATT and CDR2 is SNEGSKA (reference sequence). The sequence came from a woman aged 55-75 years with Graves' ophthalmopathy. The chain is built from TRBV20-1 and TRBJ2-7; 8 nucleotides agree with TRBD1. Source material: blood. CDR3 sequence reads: CSARDAGGDYEQYF. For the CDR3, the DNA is TGCAGTGCCCGCGACGCAGGGGGCGACTACGAGCAGTACTTC.